The TCR beta chain under discussion was sequenced for a study of blood T cell repertoires in COVID-19. Background on the study: The United States, Italy and Spain provided the acute and convalescent COVID-19 samples. Nucleic acid was either cDNA or gDNA, and it came from T cells, B-cell-depleted T cells, or PBMCs.

Sequencing used immunoSEQ multiplex PCR; TCRdb keeps in-frame clones, though not all of them. The sample comprises about 94,000 clones, around 87% of which are singletons, and approximately 4.4% rests with the top ten. Germline loops: CDR1 SGHRS, CDR2 YFSETQ. The V segment lost 4 bases and the J segment 4 bases; nucleotides outside the gene matches: 14. The CDR3 has 18 amino acids. The receptor's source is a woman aged 80 or over with acute or convalescent COVID-19. The chain recombines TRBV5-1 with TRBJ2-3; TRBD2 aligns across 11 bases. The sequenced sample consisted of peripheral blood. The CDR3 DNA sequence: TGCGCCAGCAGCCTGATAGCGGGGGGGCCTGTTAACGCAGATACGCAGTATTTT. Translated, it gives CASSLIAGGPVNADTQYF.